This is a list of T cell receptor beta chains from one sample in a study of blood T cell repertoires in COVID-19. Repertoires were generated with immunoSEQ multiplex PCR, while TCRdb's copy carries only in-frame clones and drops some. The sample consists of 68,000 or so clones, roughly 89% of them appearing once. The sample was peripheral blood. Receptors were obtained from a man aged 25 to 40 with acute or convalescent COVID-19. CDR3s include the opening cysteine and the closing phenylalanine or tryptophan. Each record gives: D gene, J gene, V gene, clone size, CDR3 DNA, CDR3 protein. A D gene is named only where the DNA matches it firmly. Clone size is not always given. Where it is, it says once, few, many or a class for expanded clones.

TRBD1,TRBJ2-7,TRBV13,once,TGTGCCAGCAGCCCCAGGGGGCTGTCCTACGAGCAGTACTTC,CASSPRGLSYEQYF
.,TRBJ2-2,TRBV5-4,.,TGTGCCAGCAGCCCACCATCTGGCGGCACCGGGGAGCTGTTTTTT,CASSPPSGGTGELFF
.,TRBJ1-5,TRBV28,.,TGTGCCAGCAGCCCGGGAGGCCGCAATCAGCCCCAGCATTTT,CASSPGGRNQPQHF
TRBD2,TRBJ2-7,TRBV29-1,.,TGCAGCGCCAAAAAGCGGGAGGCCCCTTACGAGCAGTACTTC,CSAKKREAPYEQYF
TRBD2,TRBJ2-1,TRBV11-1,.,TGTGCCAGCAGCTTAGCGCATCTAGCGGGATTGAATGAGCAGTTCTTC,CASSLAHLAGLNEQFF
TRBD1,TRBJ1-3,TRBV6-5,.,TGTGCCAGCATGCAAGGGACAGCTGGAAACACCATATATTTT,CASMQGTAGNTIYF
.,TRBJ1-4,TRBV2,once,TGTGCCAGCAGTGAATTGGCGGGGGTTGAAAAACTGTTTTTT,CASSELAGVEKLFF
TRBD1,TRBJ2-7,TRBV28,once,TGTGCCAGCAGCGACAGGGATCCCTACGAGCAGTACTTC,CASSDRDPYEQYF
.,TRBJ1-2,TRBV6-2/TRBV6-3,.,TGTGCCAGCAGTTACTCGCTAGGGAGAATTGGCGGCTACACCTTC,CASSYSLGRIGGYTF
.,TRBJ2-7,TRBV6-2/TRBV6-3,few,TGTGCCAGCAGTCCACGCTACCCTCCCGAGCAGTACTTC,CASSPRYPPEQYF